The sequence of this TCR beta chain was determined in a study of T cell responses to AZD1222 COVID-19 vaccine. This clone came up a few times. The table came from immunoSEQ multiplex PCR; TCRdb's copy has only in-frame clones and leaves some out. The sample has roughly 98,000 clones, less than 85% seen once. The CDR3 spans 14 residues. In germline, CDR1 is LGHNA, CDR2 YSLEER. J was trimmed by 8 bases and V by 3 bases; bases with no gene match: 7. Whether given at about 4 or about 12 weeks, second doses were pooled. The TCR comes from an adult who received the AZD1222 COVID-19 vaccine. This chain connects TRBV4-3 to TRBJ1-2; TRBD1 aligns across 9 bases. The material was peripheral blood, obtained 28 days after the second AZD1222 dose. CDR3 region: CASSQGQGTGGYTF. The CDR3 DNA reads TGCGCCAGCAGCCAGGGACAGGGAACAGGGGGCTACACCTTC.